This TCR beta chain was recorded in a study of blood T cell repertoires in COVID-19. The wider study: PBMCs, B-cell-depleted T cells, or T cells provided the cDNA or gDNA that made up the material.

Produced via immunoSEQ multiplex PCR; TCRdb's table is partial and in-frame only. This sample has 200,000 to 300,000 clones, with 80% to 95% found just once. V was cut by 6 bases and J by 10 bases, with 10 bases left in between. The CDR3 spans 12 residues. Seattle-derived patients entered the study during active infection and were followed longitudinally. What was sequenced was peripheral blood. The rearrangement joins TRBV12-3 or TRBV12-4 to TRBJ1-6; TRBD1 might be the D (6 bases). The TCR originated in a young man with COVID-19, enrolled during active disease. The CDR3 DNA follows: TGTGCCAGCAGACACAGGGAATCACCCCTCCACTTT. Its protein product is CASRHRESPLHF.